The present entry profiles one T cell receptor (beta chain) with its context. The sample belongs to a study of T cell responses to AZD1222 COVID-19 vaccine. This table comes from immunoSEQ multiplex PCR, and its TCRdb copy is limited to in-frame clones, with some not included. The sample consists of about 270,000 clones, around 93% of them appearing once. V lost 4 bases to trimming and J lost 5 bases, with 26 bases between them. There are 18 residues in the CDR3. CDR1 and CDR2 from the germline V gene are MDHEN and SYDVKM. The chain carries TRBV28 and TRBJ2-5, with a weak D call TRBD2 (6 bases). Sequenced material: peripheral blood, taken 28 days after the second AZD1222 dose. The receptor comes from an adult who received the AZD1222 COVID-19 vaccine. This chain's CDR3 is CASSSSTPMEGGRETQYF. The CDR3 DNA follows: TGTGCCAGCAGTTCCAGTACCCCGATGGAGGGCGGGCGGGAGACCCAGTACTTC.